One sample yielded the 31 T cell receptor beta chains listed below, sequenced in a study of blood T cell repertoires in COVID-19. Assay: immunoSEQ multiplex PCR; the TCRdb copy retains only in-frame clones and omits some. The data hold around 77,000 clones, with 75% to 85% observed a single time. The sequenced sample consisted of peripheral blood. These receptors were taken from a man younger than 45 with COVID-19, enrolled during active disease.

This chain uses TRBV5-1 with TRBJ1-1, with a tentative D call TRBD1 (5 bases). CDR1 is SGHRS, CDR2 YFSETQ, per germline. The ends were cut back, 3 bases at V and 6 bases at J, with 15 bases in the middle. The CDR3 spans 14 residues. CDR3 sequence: CASSWTGGRSEAFF. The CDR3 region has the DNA TGCGCCAGCAGCTGGACCGGGGGGAGATCTGAAGCTTTCTTT.

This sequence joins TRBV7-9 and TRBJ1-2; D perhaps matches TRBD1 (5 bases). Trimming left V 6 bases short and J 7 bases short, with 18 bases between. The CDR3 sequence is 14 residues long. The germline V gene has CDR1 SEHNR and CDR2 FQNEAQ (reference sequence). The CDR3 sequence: CASRNLQVDRGYTF. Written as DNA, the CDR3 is TGTGCCAGCAGGAATTTACAGGTCGATCGTGGCTACACCTTC.

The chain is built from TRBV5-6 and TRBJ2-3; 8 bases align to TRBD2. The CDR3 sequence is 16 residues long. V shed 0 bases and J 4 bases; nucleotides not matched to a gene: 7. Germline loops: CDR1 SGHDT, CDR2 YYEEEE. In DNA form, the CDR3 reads TGTGCCAGCAGCTTGGGGTTGCGGGAGGCCCCAGATACGCAGTATTTT. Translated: CASSLGLREAPDTQYF. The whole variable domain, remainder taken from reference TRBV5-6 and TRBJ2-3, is DAGVTQSPTHLIKTRGQQVTLRCSPKSGHDTVSWYQQALGQGPQFIFQYYEEEERQRGNFPDRFSGHQFPNYSSELNVNALLLGDSALYLCASSLGLREAPDTQYFGPGTRLTVL.

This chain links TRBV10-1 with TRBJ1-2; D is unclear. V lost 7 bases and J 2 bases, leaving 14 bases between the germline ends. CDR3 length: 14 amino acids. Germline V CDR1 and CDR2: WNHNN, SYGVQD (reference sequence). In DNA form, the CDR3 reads TGCGCCAGCAATCTCGAGAATTCGAACTATGGCTACACCTTC. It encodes CASNLENSNYGYTF.

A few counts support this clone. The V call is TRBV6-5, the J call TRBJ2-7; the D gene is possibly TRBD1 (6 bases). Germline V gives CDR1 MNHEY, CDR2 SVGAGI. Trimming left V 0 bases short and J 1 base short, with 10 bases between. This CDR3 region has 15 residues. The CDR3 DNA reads TGTGCCAGCAGTTACTCGATACAGGGTTCCTACGAGCAGTACTTC. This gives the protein CASSYSIQGSYEQYF.

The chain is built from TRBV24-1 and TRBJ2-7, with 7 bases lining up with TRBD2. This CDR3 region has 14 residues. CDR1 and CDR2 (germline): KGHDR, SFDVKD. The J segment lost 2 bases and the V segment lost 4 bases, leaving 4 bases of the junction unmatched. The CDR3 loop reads CATSDPSGAYEQYF. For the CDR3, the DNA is TGTGCCACCAGTGACCCTAGCGGAGCCTACGAGCAGTACTTC.

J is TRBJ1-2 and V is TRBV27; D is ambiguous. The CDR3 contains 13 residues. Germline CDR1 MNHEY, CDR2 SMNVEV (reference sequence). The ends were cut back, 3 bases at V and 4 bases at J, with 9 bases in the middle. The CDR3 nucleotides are TGTGCCAGCAGTTTCCTAGGTACCTATGGCTACACCTTC. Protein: CASSFLGTYGYTF.

CDR3 loop: CASSLSRGSGTGELFF. Here the CDR3 DNA reads TGTGCCAGCAGCTTGAGCAGGGGGTCGGGGACCGGGGAGCTGTTTTTT. This rearrangement joins TRBV5-4 to TRBJ2-2; 7 bases map to TRBD1. The V gene's germline CDR1 is SGHNT and CDR2 YYREEE (reference sequence). Trimming removed 1 base from V and 5 bases from J; junction bases left unmatched: 8. The CDR3 covers 16 residues.

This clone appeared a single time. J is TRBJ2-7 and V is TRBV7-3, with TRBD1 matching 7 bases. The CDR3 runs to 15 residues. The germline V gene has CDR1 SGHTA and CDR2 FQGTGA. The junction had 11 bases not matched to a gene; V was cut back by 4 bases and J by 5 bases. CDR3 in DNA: TGTGCCAGCAGCTCATCCCGACAGGGTGTCCACGAGCAGTACTTC. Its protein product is CASSSSRQGVHEQYF.

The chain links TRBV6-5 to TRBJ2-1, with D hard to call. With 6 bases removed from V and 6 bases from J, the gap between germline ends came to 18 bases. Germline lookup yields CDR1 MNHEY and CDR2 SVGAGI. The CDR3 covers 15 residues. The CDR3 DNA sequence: TGTGCCAGCAGGGGTCGGGTCCTCCGATTCAATGAGCAGTTCTTC. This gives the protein CASRGRVLRFNEQFF.

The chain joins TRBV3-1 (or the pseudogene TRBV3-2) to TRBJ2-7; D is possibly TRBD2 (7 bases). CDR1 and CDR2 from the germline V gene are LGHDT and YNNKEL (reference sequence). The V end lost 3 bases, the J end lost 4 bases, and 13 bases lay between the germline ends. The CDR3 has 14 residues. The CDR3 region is CASSHRAGAYEQYF. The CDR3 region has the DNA TGTGCCAGCAGCCATAGGGCGGGGGCTTACGAGCAGTACTTC.

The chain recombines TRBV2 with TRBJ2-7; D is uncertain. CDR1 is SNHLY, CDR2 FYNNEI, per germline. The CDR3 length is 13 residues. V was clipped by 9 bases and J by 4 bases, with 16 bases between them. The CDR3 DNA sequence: TGTGCCAGGGCCTCACAGTGGGTGTACGAGCAGTACTTC. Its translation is CARASQWVYEQYF.

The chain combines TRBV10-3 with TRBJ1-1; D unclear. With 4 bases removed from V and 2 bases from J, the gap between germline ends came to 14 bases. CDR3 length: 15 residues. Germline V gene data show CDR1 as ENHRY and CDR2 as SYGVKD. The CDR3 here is CAISVSGEVNTEAFF. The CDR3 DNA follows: TGTGCCATCAGTGTCTCCGGGGAGGTTAACACTGAAGCTTTCTTT.

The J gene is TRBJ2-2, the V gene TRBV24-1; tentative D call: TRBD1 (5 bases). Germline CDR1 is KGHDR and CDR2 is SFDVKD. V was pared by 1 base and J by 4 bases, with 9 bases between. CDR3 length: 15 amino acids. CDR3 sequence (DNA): TGTGCCACCAGTGATTTAATCCAGGGCACCGGGGAGCTGTTTTTT. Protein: CATSDLIQGTGELFF.

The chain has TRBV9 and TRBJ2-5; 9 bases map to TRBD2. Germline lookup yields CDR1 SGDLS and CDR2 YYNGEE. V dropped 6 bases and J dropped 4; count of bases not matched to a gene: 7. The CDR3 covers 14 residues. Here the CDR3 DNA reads TGTGCCAGCAACCCAGCGGGAGGCCGAGAGACCCAGTACTTC. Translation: CASNPAGGRETQYF. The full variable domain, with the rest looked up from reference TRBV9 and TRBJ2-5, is DSGVTQTPKHLITATGQRVTLRCSPRSGDLSVYWYQQSLDQGLQFLIQYYNGEERAKGNILERFSAQQFPDLHSELNLSSLELGDSALYFCASNPAGGRETQYFGPGTRLLVL.

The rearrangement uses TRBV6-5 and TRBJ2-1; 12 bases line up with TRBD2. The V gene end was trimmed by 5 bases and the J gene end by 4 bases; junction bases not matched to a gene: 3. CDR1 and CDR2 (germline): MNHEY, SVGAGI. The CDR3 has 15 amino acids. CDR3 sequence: CASSLTSGRYNEQFF. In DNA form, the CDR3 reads TGTGCCAGCAGTCTTACTAGCGGGAGGTACAATGAGCAGTTCTTC.

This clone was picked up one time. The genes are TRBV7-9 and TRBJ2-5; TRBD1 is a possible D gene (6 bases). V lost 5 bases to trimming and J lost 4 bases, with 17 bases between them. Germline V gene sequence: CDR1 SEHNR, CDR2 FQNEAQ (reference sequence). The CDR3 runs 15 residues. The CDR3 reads CASSSYRALGETQYF. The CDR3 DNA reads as TGTGCCAGCAGCAGTTACAGGGCCTTGGGAGAGACCCAGTACTTC. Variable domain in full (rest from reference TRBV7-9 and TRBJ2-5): DTGVSQNPRHKITKRGQNVTFRCDPISEHNRLYWYRQTLGQGPEFLTYFQNEAQLEKSRLLSDRFSAERPKGSFSTLEIQRTEQGDSAMYLCASSSYRALGETQYFGPGTRLLVL.

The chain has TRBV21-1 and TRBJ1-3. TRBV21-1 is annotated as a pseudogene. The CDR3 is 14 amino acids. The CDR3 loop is CASSPLGGGNTIYF. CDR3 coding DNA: TGTGCCAGCAGCCCCCTTGGAGGGGGAAACACCATATATTTT.

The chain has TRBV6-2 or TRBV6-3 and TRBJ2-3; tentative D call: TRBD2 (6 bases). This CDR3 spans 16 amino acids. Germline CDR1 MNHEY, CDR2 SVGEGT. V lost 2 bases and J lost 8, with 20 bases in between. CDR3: CASSYTGTPGTLTQYF. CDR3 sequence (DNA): TGTGCCAGCAGTTACACCGGGACTCCGGGCACCCTTACGCAGTATTTT.

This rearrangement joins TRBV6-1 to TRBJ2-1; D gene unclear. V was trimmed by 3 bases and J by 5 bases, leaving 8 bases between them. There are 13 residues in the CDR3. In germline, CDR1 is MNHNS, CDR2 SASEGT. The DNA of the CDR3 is TGTGCCAGCAGTGACCAGGATGACAATGAGCAGTTCTTC. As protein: CASSDQDDNEQFF.

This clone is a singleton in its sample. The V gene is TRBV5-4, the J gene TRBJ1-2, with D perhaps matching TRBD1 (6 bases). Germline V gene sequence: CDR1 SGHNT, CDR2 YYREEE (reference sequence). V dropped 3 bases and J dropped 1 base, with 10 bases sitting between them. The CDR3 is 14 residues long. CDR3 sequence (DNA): TGTGCCAGCAGCTCGGACAGATTTAACTATGGCTACACCTTC. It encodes CASSSDRFNYGYTF.

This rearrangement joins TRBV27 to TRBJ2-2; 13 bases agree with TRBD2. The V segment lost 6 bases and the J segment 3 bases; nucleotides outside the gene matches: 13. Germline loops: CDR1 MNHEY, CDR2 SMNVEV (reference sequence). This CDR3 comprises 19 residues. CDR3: CASSVGARLAGGHTGELFF. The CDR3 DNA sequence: TGTGCCAGCAGCGTGGGGGCCCGACTAGCGGGAGGCCACACCGGGGAGCTGTTTTTT.

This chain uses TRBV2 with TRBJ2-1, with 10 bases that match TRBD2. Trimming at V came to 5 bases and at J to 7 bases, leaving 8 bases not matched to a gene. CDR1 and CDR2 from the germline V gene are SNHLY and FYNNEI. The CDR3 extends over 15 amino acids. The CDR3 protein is CASSRTSGTGNEQFF. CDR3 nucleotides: TGTGCCAGCAGTCGGACTAGCGGAACGGGGAATGAGCAGTTCTTC.

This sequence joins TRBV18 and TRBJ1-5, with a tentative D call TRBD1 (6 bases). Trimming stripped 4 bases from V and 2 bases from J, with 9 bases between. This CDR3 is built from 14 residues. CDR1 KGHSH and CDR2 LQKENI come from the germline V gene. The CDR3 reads CASSQAGGNQPQHF. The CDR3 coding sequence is TGTGCCAGCTCACAGGCAGGGGGCAATCAGCCCCAGCATTTT.

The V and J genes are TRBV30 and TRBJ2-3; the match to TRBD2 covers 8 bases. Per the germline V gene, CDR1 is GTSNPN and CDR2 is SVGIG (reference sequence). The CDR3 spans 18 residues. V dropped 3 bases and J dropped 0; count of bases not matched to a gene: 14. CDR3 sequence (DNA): TGTGCCTGGAGCCCCAGATCTATACTAGCGGCTAGCACAGATACGCAGTATTTT. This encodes CAWSPRSILAASTDTQYF.

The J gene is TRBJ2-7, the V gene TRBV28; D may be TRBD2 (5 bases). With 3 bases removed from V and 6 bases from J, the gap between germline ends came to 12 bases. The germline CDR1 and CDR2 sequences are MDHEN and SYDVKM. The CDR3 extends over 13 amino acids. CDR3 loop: CASSFLESGEQYF. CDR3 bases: TGTGCCAGCAGTTTCTTGGAAAGCGGCGAGCAGTACTTC. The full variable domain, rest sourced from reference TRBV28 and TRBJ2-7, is DVKVTQSSRYLVKRTGEKVFLECVQDMDHENMFWYRQDPGLGLRLIYFSYDVKMKEKGDIPEGYSVSREKKERFSLILESASTNQTSMYLCASSFLESGEQYFGPGTRLTVT.

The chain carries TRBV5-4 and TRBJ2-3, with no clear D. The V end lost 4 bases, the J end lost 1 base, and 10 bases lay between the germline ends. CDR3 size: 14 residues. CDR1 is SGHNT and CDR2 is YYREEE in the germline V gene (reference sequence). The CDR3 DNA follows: TGTGCCAGCAGCAACCCGACTGGCACAGATACGCAGTATTTT. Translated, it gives CASSNPTGTDTQYF.

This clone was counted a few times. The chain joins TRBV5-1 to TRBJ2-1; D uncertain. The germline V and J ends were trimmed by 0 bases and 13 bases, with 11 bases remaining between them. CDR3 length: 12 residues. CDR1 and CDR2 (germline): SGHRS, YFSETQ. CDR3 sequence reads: CASSLEYAAQFF. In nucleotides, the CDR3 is TGCGCCAGCAGCTTGGAATACGCGGCCCAGTTCTTC.

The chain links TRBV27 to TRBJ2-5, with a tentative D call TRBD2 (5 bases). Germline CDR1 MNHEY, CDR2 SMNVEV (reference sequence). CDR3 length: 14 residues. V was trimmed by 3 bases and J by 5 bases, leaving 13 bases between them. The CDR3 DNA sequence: TGTGCCAGCAGTTTTGGCGGGTCGGGTGAGACCCAGTACTTC. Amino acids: CASSFGGSGETQYF.

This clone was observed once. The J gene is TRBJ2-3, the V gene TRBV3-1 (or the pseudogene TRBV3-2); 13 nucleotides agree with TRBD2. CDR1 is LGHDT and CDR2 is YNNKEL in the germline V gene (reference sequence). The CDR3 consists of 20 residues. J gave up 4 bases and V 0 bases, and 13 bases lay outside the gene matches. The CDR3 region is CASSQDPATSGRSGADTQYF. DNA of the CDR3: TGTGCCAGCAGCCAAGATCCGGCGACTAGCGGGAGGTCGGGGGCAGATACGCAGTATTTT.

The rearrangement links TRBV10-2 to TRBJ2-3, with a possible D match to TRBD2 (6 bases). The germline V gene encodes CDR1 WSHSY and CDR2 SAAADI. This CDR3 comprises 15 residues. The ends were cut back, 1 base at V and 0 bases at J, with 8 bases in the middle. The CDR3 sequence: CASSELGGSTDTQYF. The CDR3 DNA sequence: TGCGCCAGCAGTGAGTTGGGGGGAAGCACAGATACGCAGTATTTT.